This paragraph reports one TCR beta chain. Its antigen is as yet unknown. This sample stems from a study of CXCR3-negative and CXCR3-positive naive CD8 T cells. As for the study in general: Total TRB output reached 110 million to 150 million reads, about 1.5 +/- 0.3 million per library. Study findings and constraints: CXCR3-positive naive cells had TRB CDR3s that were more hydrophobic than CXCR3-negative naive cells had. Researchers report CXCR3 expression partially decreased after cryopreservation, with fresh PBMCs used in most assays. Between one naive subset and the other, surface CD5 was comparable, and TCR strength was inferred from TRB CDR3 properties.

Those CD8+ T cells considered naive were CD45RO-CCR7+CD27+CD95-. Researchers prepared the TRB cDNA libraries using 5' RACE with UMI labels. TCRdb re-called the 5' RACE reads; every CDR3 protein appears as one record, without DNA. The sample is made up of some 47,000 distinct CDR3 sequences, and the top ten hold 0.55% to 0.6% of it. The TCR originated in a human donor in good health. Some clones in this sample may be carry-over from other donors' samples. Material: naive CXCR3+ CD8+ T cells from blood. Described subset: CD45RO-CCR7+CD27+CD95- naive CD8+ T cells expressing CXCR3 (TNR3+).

The CDR3 here is CASSSFPAEAFF. The chain joins TRBV7-9 to TRBJ1-1. This CDR3 is built from 12 residues. The germline V gene has CDR1 SEHNR and CDR2 FQNEAQ (reference sequence).